This T cell receptor (beta chain) is drawn from a study of T cell responses to AZD1222 COVID-19 vaccine. Only in-frame clones appear in the TCRdb table, and some are missing; sequencing was by immunoSEQ multiplex PCR. The sample consists of about 100,000 clones, around nine tenths of them appearing once. Points on this clone: Its antigen is still unknown.

Germline V gene lookup returns CDR1 SGHRS and CDR2 YFSETQ. Trimming took 4 bases from V and 3 from J, leaving 14 bases between them. This CDR3 has 14 amino acids. Study-wide findings and caveats: Baseline antibody screening turned up just a handful of seropositive AZD1222 recipients. Donor demographics were predominantly white British with a female majority; clonal diversity may be underestimated. A reported finding is that nearly half of spike-specific TCRs target unmutated variant regions. Spike-wide vaccine-associated CD4 TCRs dominated at 160-218 and 743-854.

The rearrangement joins TRBV5-1 to TRBJ2-7, with D perhaps TRBD1 (7 bases). This receptor was taken from an adult in good health. Sequenced here: peripheral blood, sampled on day 0 of AZD1222 vaccination. The CDR3 protein is CASSAGQSYYEQYF. The CDR3, as DNA: TGCGCCAGCAGCGCGGGACAGAGTTACTACGAGCAGTACTTC.